Listed below are T cell receptor beta chains from one sample, sequenced in a study of spatial heterogeneity in lung cancer. Each CDR3 protein is one row after TCRdb ran MiXCR on the 5' RACE reads. The table lists about 92,000 distinct CDR3 sequences, approximately 12% of them singletons, with approximately 39% in the top ten. This sample comprised PBMCs, obtained at surgery. These receptors were collected from a male donor with early-stage non-small cell lung cancer. CDR3s include the opening cysteine and the closing phenylalanine or tryptophan. The order of the fields is clone size, D gene, V gene, J gene, CDR3 protein, CDR3 DNA. D genes are given only for firm matches. The size entry is marked missing in some rows and otherwise reads once, few, many or a size class.

.	TRBD1	TRBV12-5	TRBJ1-2	CASGSWTGRRGGYTF	TGTGCTAGTGGTTCCTGGACAGGGCGGAGGGGTGGCTACACCTTC
many	.	TRBV11-2	TRBJ1-2	CASSFGRNYGYTF	TGTGCCAGCAGCTTTGGACGGAACTATGGCTACACCTTC
few	TRBD1	TRBV10-3	TRBJ2-2	CAIETLQGAGELFF	TGTGCCATCGAGACCTTACAGGGGGCCGGGGAGCTGTTTTTT
many	TRBD2	TRBV10-3	TRBJ2-1	CAIKASGSYNEQFF	TGTGCCATCAAAGCGAGCGGGAGTTACAATGAGCAGTTCTTC
.	.	TRBV4-1	TRBJ2-3	CASSQEGGTATDTQYF	TGCGCCAGCAGCCAAGAGGGGGGTACAGCCACAGATACGCAGTATTTT
.	.	TRBV10-3	TRBJ2-1	CAISRDEDNEQFF	TGTGCCATCAGCCGGGACGAGGACAATGAGCAGTTCTTC
many	.	TRBV28	TRBJ2-3	CASGDRYPSTDTQYF	TGTGCCAGCGGTGACAGGTATCCTAGCACAGATACGCAGTATTTT
few	.	TRBV9	TRBJ1-1	CASSTRGQILTEAFF	TGTGCCAGCAGCACCCGTGGGCAGATATTGACTGAAGCTTTCTTT
few	.	TRBV6-5	TRBJ2-7	CASSPTSFYEQYF	TGTGCCAGCAGCCCCACTAGCTTCTACGAGCAGTACTTC
many	TRBD1	TRBV24-1	TRBJ2-5	CATSERDSQETQYF	TGTGCCACCAGTGAACGGGACAGCCAAGAGACCCAGTACTTC
few	TRBD1	TRBV5-1	TRBJ2-5	CASSTGGQETQYF	TGCGCCAGTAGTACAGGGGGCCAGGAGACCCAGTACTTC
few	TRBD1	TRBV12-3/TRBV12-4	TRBJ2-7	CASRRTGGYEQYF	TGTGCCAGCAGACGTACAGGGGGTTACGAGCAGTACTTC
.	TRBD1	TRBV18	TRBJ2-7	CASSPNRGMGEQYF	TGTGCCAGCTCACCAAACAGGGGAATGGGCGAGCAGTACTTC
few	.	TRBV7-2	TRBJ1-6	CASSLFADSPLHF	TGTGCCAGCAGCTTATTTGCGGATTCACCCCTCCACTTT
few	.	TRBV20-1	TRBJ1-3	CSAKTGTIDSGNTIYF	TGCAGTGCTAAAACAGGGACAATTGACTCTGGAAACACCATATATTTT
.	TRBD2	TRBV11-1	TRBJ2-7	CASSFGLGPYEQYF	TGTGCCAGCAGTTTCGGACTAGGTCCCTACGAGCAGTACTTC
many	TRBD1	TRBV29-1	TRBJ2-7	CSVVPGQGSSYEQYF	TGCAGCGTTGTGCCTGGACAGGGCAGCTCCTACGAGCAGTACTTC
.	.	TRBV18	TRBJ1-5	CASSYEGTSNQPQHF	TGTGCCAGCTCATATGAGGGGACTAGCAATCAGCCCCAGCATTTT
.	.	TRBV16	TRBJ1-5	CASSKGSLDQPQHF	TGTGCCAGCAGCAAGGGTTCTCTGGATCAGCCCCAGCATTTT
.	TRBD2	TRBV6-2/TRBV6-3	TRBJ2-2	CASRPSGGFTGELFF	TGTGCCAGCAGACCAAGCGGGGGGTTTACCGGGGAGCTGTTTTTT
.	.	TRBV5-1	TRBJ1-2	CASSTGLLNYGYTF	TGCGCCAGCAGCACGGGACTGCTCAACTATGGCTACACCTTC
.	.	TRBV20-1	TRBJ2-7	CSASRAGWGSGGEQYF	TGCAGTGCTAGTCGGGCAGGTTGGGGCAGTGGGGGCGAGCAGTACTTC
.	TRBD1	TRBV5-1	TRBJ1-4	CASSLNRGKNEKLFF	TGCGCCAGCAGCTTGAACAGGGGCAAGAATGAAAAACTGTTTTTT
.	TRBD2	TRBV6-6	TRBJ2-1	CASSRLAGGQNEQFF	TGTGCCAGCAGCCGTCTAGCGGGGGGGCAGAATGAGCAGTTCTTC
many	TRBD1	TRBV27	TRBJ2-7	CASSLLGQGEYEQYF	TGTGCCAGCAGTTTATTGGGACAGGGAGAGTACGAGCAGTACTTC
many	.	TRBV14	TRBJ2-2	CASSRGLTGELFF	TGTGCCAGCAGCCGCGGACTTACCGGGGAGCTGTTTTTT
few	.	TRBV30	TRBJ1-1	CAWSVINGNTEAFF	TGTGCCTGGAGTGTAATAAACGGAAACACTGAAGCTTTCTTT
.	TRBD1	TRBV6-6	TRBJ1-5	CASSYSMFGQGGNQPQHF	TGTGCCAGCAGTTACTCGATGTTCGGACAGGGGGGCAATCAGCCCCAGCATTTT
few	.	TRBV29-1	TRBJ2-2	CSVFSGNTGELFF	TGCAGCGTCTTTAGCGGAAACACCGGGGAGCTGTTTTTT
.	.	TRBV10-3	TRBJ1-4	CAISERTDNEKLFF	TGTGCCATCAGTGAGAGGACAGATAATGAAAAACTGTTTTTT
.	.	TRBV7-9	TRBJ1-6	CASSFMTLVDSPLHF	TGTGCCAGCAGCTTTATGACTTTAGTCGATTCACCCCTCCACTTT